Listed below are T cell receptor beta chains from one sample, sequenced in a study of molecular identifiers for immune sequencing clone quantification. TCRdb re-called the PCR reads with MiXCR, one entry per CDR3 protein. The sample holds about 40,000 distinct CDR3 sequences, approximately 17% seen once. Sequencing was done on a sample of naive CD8+ T cells from blood, with Jurkat cell RNA spiked in. The receptor source for this set is a human donor in good health. Some libraries in this study had Jurkat cell RNA spiked in. CDR3s include the opening cysteine and the closing phenylalanine or tryptophan. Each record gives: clone size, V gene, J gene, D gene, CDR3 protein, CDR3 DNA. A D gene is named only where the DNA matches it firmly. The size field is filled for only some rows; it gives once, few, many or a size class.

many,TRBV7-9,TRBJ2-1,-,CASSPPRSGKGNEQFF,TGTGCCAGCAGCCCGCCCCGTAGCGGAAAAGGCAATGAGCAGTTCTTC
medium-sized,TRBV13,TRBJ2-7,-,CASSLQVSSYEQYF,TGTGCCAGCAGCTTACAGGTCTCGTCCTACGAGCAGTACTTC
many,TRBV4-3,TRBJ2-5,-,CASSQDEGRGTQYF,TGCGCCAGCAGCCAAGACGAGGGCAGGGGGACCCAGTACTTC
many,TRBV15,TRBJ1-1,-,CATSTPEGIMNTEAFF,TGTGCCACCAGCACCCCCGAAGGGATCATGAACACTGAAGCTTTCTTT
many,TRBV15,TRBJ2-7,TRBD2,CATSRQAGGSYEQYF,TGTGCCACCAGCAGACAAGCGGGAGGGTCCTACGAGCAGTACTTC
-,TRBV20-1,TRBJ2-1,-,CSARDFKRLGNEQFF,TGCAGTGCTAGAGATTTTAAAAGGCTGGGCAATGAGCAGTTCTTC
many,TRBV28,TRBJ2-5,TRBD2,CASSLGRGGHETQYF,TGTGCCAGCAGTTTAGGTCGGGGGGGGCACGAGACCCAGTACTTC
many,TRBV2,TRBJ2-7,TRBD1,CASGAGQGYEQYF,TGTGCCAGCGGGGCGGGACAGGGGTACGAGCAGTACTTC
many,TRBV12-3/TRBV12-4,TRBJ2-1,-,CASSPIWTF,TGTGCCAGCAGTCCAATCTGGACTTTC
-,TRBV28,TRBJ2-1,-,CASSLPAWRGGEQFF,TGTGCCAGCAGTTTACCTGCCTGGCGGGGAGGCGAGCAGTTCTTC
few,TRBV5-1,TRBJ2-7,-,CASSDGRLTYEQYF,TGCGCCAGCTCTGACGGCCGTCTAACCTACGAGCAGTACTTC
medium-sized,TRBV7-9,TRBJ2-3,-,CASSLSQGPSTDTQYF,TGTGCCAGCAGCTTATCTCAGGGACCCAGCACAGATACGCAGTATTTT
few,TRBV27,TRBJ2-7,-,CASSLGAGYFYEQYF,TGTGCCAGCAGCCTCGGGGCGGGCTACTTCTACGAGCAGTACTTC
-,TRBV14,TRBJ2-1,-,CASSYVPGDDEQFF,TGTGCCAGCAGCTACGTTCCAGGGGACGATGAGCAGTTCTTC
many,TRBV4-1,TRBJ1-5,-,CASSQGNQPQHF,TGCGCCAGCAGCCAAGGCAATCAGCCCCAGCATTTT
-,TRBV9,TRBJ2-3,-,CASSAVTGTQYF,TGTGCCAGCAGCGCGGTCACAGGTACGCAGTATTTT
-,TRBV29-1,TRBJ2-4,-,CSVEDVAKNIQYF,TGCAGCGTTGAAGACGTAGCCAAAAACATTCAGTACTTT
many,TRBV9,TRBJ2-5,-,CASSWSDQETQYF,TGTGCCAGCAGTTGGTCAGACCAAGAGACCCAGTACTTC
many,TRBV6-5,TRBJ2-3,-,CASSYQPQRTVTDTQYF,TGTGCCAGCAGTTACCAACCCCAGAGGACGGTCACAGATACGCAGTATTTT
many,TRBV12-3/TRBV12-4,TRBJ2-1,TRBD1,CASSSTGVVYNEQFF,TGTGCCAGCAGTTCGACAGGGGTAGTGTACAATGAGCAGTTCTTC
many,TRBV4-2,TRBJ1-2,-,CASSQSGGYTF,TGTGCCAGCAGCCAGTCGGGGGGCTACACCTTC
many,TRBV7-8,TRBJ1-2,-,CASSPTVNYGYTF,TGTGCCAGCAGCCCTACAGTTAACTATGGCTACACCTTC